Listed below are T cell receptor beta chains from one sample, sequenced in a study of cytomegalovirus exposure and HLA in healthy donors. The table came from immunoSEQ multiplex PCR; TCRdb's copy has only in-frame clones and leaves some out. Of some 120,000 clones listed, about two thirds are singletons. The sample taken for sequencing was PBMCs. The receptor source for this set is a woman aged 40 to 50 in good health and CMV-seropositive. Each CDR3 is given with its conserved first and last residue. Each record gives: clone size, J gene, V gene, D gene, CDR3 protein, CDR3 DNA. The D gene is left open where the match is weak. Some rows have no size entry. The others give once, few or many, or a class for an expanded clone.

clone_size: .; j_call: TRBJ2-5; v_call: TRBV7-6; d_call: TRBD1; cdr3_aa: CASSLTPGTGVVQETQYF; cdr3_nt: TGTGCCAGCAGCCTAACCCCCGGGACAGGGGTGGTTCAGGAGACCCAGTACTTC
clone_size: .; j_call: TRBJ2-1; v_call: TRBV7-9; d_call: .; cdr3_aa: CASSFGHAPDYNEQFF; cdr3_nt: TGTGCCAGCAGCTTTGGACACGCACCTGACTACAATGAGCAGTTCTTC
clone_size: .; j_call: TRBJ1-2; v_call: TRBV7-9; d_call: .; cdr3_aa: CATPKVDSTYGYTF; cdr3_nt: TGTGCCACCCCCAAAGTCGACAGTACCTACGGCTACACCTTC
clone_size: .; j_call: TRBJ2-7; v_call: TRBV9; d_call: .; cdr3_aa: CASSVNPQASYEQYF; cdr3_nt: TGTGCCAGCAGCGTAAATCCTCAGGCCTCCTACGAGCAGTACTTC
clone_size: once; j_call: TRBJ2-5; v_call: TRBV7-9; d_call: .; cdr3_aa: CASSSATGPQETQYF; cdr3_nt: TGTGCCAGCAGCTCGGCGACAGGCCCGCAAGAGACCCAGTACTTC
clone_size: few; j_call: TRBJ2-2; v_call: TRBV6-6; d_call: TRBD2; cdr3_aa: CASSYLAGDTGELFF; cdr3_nt: TGTGCCAGCAGTTACCTAGCGGGGGACACCGGGGAGCTGTTTTTT
clone_size: .; j_call: TRBJ1-2; v_call: TRBV25-1; d_call: .; cdr3_aa: CASSEYNEAYGYTF; cdr3_nt: TGTGCCAGCAGTGAATATAATGAGGCCTATGGCTACACCTTC
clone_size: once; j_call: TRBJ2-1; v_call: TRBV7-6; d_call: .; cdr3_aa: CASSLAANTYNEQFF; cdr3_nt: TGTGCCAGCAGCTTAGCGGCAAACACCTACAATGAGCAGTTCTTC
clone_size: .; j_call: TRBJ1-6; v_call: TRBV7-2; d_call: TRBD1; cdr3_aa: CASSRSGGDYNSPLHF; cdr3_nt: TGTGCCAGCAGCAGATCAGGGGGAGACTATAATTCACCCCTCCACTTT
clone_size: .; j_call: TRBJ1-2; v_call: TRBV7-6; d_call: .; cdr3_aa: CASSPNRVENYGYTF; cdr3_nt: TGTGCCAGCAGCCCAAACAGGGTTGAAAACTATGGCTACACCTTC